Listed here are 15 T cell receptor beta chains from one sample, sequenced in a study of cytomegalovirus exposure and HLA in healthy donors. Generated by immunoSEQ multiplex PCR, the TCRdb table keeps only in-frame clones and is missing some. The table lists about 250,000 clones, roughly 87% of them singletons. The sequencing sample was made of PBMCs. The receptors here all came from a man younger than 35 in good health and CMV-seropositive.

The V call is TRBV25-1, the J call TRBJ2-6, with 7 positions matching TRBD2. The germline CDR1 and CDR2 sequences are MGHDK and SYGVNS. The CDR3 has 16 residues. After removal of 1 base from V and 3 bases from J, the junction contained 3 bases not matched to a gene. The CDR3 DNA follows: TGTGCCAGCAGTGAATCGGGGGGAGTTGGGGCCAACGTCCTGACTTTC. This translates into CASSESGGVGANVLTF.

This sequence joins TRBV4-2 and TRBJ2-7; tentatively, D is TRBD1 (5 bases). V was cut by 0 bases and J by 4 bases, with 16 bases left in between. This CDR3 spans 16 amino acids. From germline, CDR1 is LGHNA and CDR2 YNFKEQ. The CDR3 nucleotides read TGTGCCAGCAGCCAAGATAGTGGCCAGGGTTCTTACGAGCAGTACTTC. Translating it yields CASSQDSGQGSYEQYF.

V and J are TRBV6-6 and TRBJ2-1, with 9 bases lining up with TRBD2. The CDR3 is 15 amino acids. In germline, CDR1 is MNHNY, CDR2 SVGAGI (reference sequence). The trim removed 6 bases at V and 7 bases at J, leaving 10 bases unmatched. CDR3 residues: CASSLGAGGQNEQFF. CDR3 nucleotides: TGTGCCAGCAGCCTCGGGGCGGGAGGGCAGAATGAGCAGTTCTTC.

This clone was found a few times. The CDR3 here is CASSLAGYEQFF. The CDR3 DNA reads as TGTGCCAGCAGCTTAGCGGGCTATGAGCAGTTCTTC. The chain carries TRBV7-2 and TRBJ2-1; the D is unclear. The length of the CDR3 is 12 residues. The germline gives CDR1 SGHTA, CDR2 FQGNSA. Trimming stripped 0 bases from V and 8 bases from J, with 5 bases between.

The chain combines TRBV14 with TRBJ2-7; TRBD2 is a possible D gene (6 bases). With 4 bases removed from V and 2 bases from J, the gap between germline ends came to 15 bases. CDR3 size: 15 residues. Germline values: CDR1 SGHDN, CDR2 FVKESK. The CDR3 loop reads CASSRSGTPAYEQYF. CDR3 bases: TGTGCCAGCAGCCGTTCCGGGACTCCCGCCTACGAGCAGTACTTC.

The chain combines TRBV6-1 with TRBJ2-3; 10 bases fit TRBD1. Germline-derived CDR1 and CDR2 are MNHNS and SASEGT. The V segment lost 7 bases and the J segment 4 bases; nucleotides outside the gene matches: 8. The CDR3 extends over 15 amino acids. CDR3: CASTGTGVFSDTQYF. The CDR3 DNA reads TGTGCCAGCACCGGGACAGGGGTGTTTTCAGATACGCAGTATTTT.

This chain connects TRBV7-8 to TRBJ2-1; no firm D call. From germline, CDR1 is SGHVS and CDR2 FQNEAQ. The CDR3 length is 13 residues. Trimming left V 0 bases short and J 6 bases short, with 6 bases between. Here the CDR3 reads CASSLAWGNEQFF. CDR3 coding DNA: TGTGCCAGCAGCTTAGCGTGGGGCAATGAGCAGTTCTTC. The whole variable domain, filled in from reference TRBV7-8 and TRBJ2-1, reads GAGVSQSPRYKVAKRGQDVALRCDPISGHVSLFWYQQALGQGPEFLTYFQNEAQLDKSGLPSDRFFAERPEGSVSTLKIQRTQQEDSAVYLCASSLAWGNEQFFGPGTRLTVL.

The J gene is TRBJ2-7, the V gene TRBV28, with 8 bases that match TRBD1. The germline V gene has CDR1 MDHEN and CDR2 SYDVKM. This CDR3 region has 17 residues. Losses at the gene ends were 4 bases for V and 0 bases for J; bases not matched to a gene: 11. The CDR3 sequence is CASSSRLRDRISYEQYF. The CDR3 DNA reads TGTGCCAGCAGTTCACGACTCCGGGACAGGATCTCCTACGAGCAGTACTTC.

V and J are TRBV6-6 and TRBJ1-1; 7 bases line up with TRBD1. Germline assignment: CDR1 MNHNY and CDR2 SVGAGI (reference sequence). The trim removed 5 bases at V and 5 bases at J, leaving 8 bases unmatched. The CDR3 contains 14 residues. The CDR3 is CASSTRQGVTEAFF. Written as DNA, the CDR3 is TGTGCCAGCAGTACTCGACAGGGCGTAACTGAAGCTTTCTTT.

The chain employs TRBV5-6 and TRBJ1-2; 8 nucleotides agree with TRBD1. Germline V gene data show CDR1 as SGHDT and CDR2 as YYEEEE. This CDR3 comprises 15 residues. The ends lost 2 bases at V and 7 bases at J; junction bases unmatched: 10. CDR3 in DNA: TGTGCCAGCAGCTTTATGGACAGGGAAATTGCTGGCTACACCTTC. This codes for CASSFMDREIAGYTF.

The table lists this clone with a count of one. V is TRBV7-2 and J is TRBJ1-5; no firm D call. V was shortened by 1 base and J by 6 bases, with 10 bases between the two germline ends. This CDR3 comprises 14 residues. The germline CDR1 and CDR2 sequences are SGHTA and FQGNSA. The CDR3 sequence: CASSLGHGGQPQHF. The CDR3 nucleotides are TGTGCCAGCAGCTTAGGACACGGAGGTCAGCCCCAGCATTTT.

The rearrangement uses TRBV19 and TRBJ1-5, with D unresolved. There are 14 residues in the CDR3. V gave up 6 bases and J gave up 6 bases, with 15 bases separating them. CDR1 and CDR2 from the germline V gene are LNHDA and SQIVND (reference sequence). The CDR3 region has the DNA TGTGCCAGTAGCAGGAACGGAGGGCCTCAGCCCCAGCATTTT. Translating gives CASSRNGGPQPQHF.

This clone is a singleton in its sample. The chain joins TRBV30 to TRBJ1-2; D is unresolved. Germline CDR1 and CDR2: GTSNPN and SVGIG (reference sequence). The length of the CDR3 is 10 residues. In nucleotides, the CDR3 is TGTGCTTGGGCCGGCTATGGCTACACCTTC. It is translated as CAWAGYGYTF.

The V call is TRBV29-1, the J call TRBJ2-7; D unclear. This CDR3 is built from 13 residues. Germline-derived CDR1 and CDR2 are SQVTM and ANQGSEA. V was cut by 3 bases and J by 0 bases, with 9 bases left in between. The CDR3 spells CSVEGPSSYEQYF. Written as DNA, the CDR3 is TGCAGCGTTGAGGGCCCTAGCTCCTACGAGCAGTACTTC.

The chain carries TRBV5-4 and TRBJ2-7; 9 positions match TRBD1. The V gene end was trimmed by 2 bases and the J gene end by 2 bases; junction bases not matched to a gene: 2. CDR1 is SGHNT and CDR2 is YYREEE in the germline V gene (reference sequence). This CDR3 has 14 amino acids. CDR3 bases: TGTGCCAGCAGCTTCGGGACAGGGACCTACGAGCAGTACTTC. Its translation is CASSFGTGTYEQYF.